This TCR beta chain was observed in a study of response to subunit inactivated influenza vaccine. The study's findings and limits: Each seasonal flu vaccination may recruit only limited new T cells, authors suggested.

TCRdb fed the RT-PCR reads into MiXCR, producing one record per CDR3 protein. The sample shows approximately 730,000 distinct CDR3 sequences, 14% of them seen only once. Germline CDR1 reads MNHEY; CDR2 reads SVGEGT. CDR3 length: 14 residues. Trimming took off 0 bases at V and 0 bases at J, with 3 bases between the two ends. This clonotype was detected a few times. Its antigen is undetermined. The TCR originated in a man aged 50-60 years who received an inactivated influenza vaccine. The sequencing here drew on PBMCs from blood, taken 14 to 15 days before vaccination. J is TRBJ2-1 and V is TRBV6-2 or TRBV6-3; D ambiguous. This CDR3 is CASSYSSSYNEQFF. DNA for the CDR3: TGTGCCAGCAGTTACTCGAGCTCCTACAATGAGCAGTTCTTC.